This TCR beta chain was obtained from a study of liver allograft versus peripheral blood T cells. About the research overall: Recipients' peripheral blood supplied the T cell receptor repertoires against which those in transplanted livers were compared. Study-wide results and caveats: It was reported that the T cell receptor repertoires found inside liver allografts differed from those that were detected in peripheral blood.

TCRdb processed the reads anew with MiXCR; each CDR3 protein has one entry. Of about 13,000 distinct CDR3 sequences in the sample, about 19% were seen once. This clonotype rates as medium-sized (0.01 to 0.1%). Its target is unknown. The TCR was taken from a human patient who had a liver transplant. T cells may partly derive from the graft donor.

CDR3 region: CASSAQTVYGEQYF. DNA of the CDR3: TGTGCCAGCTCTGCCCAGACAGTGTACGGTGAGCAGTACTTC. The V and J genes are TRBV18 and TRBJ2-7, with D maybe TRBD1 (5 bases). With 6 bases removed from V and 7 bases from J, the gap between germline ends came to 19 bases. Germline values: CDR1 KGHSH, CDR2 LQKENI. The CDR3 extends over 14 amino acids.